This T cell receptor (beta chain) is from a study of T cells in Graves' hyperthyroidism and ophthalmopathy. Whole-study context: It was at initial diagnosis, before any treatment, that peripheral blood was collected.

Each ophthalmopathy patient scored at least 3 on the Clinical Activity Score and at least 4 on NOSPECS grade, with duration under 3 months. Clinicians diagnosed patients from clinical symptoms, serum thyroxine and TRAb, thyroid ultrasound and orbital computed tomography. PBMCs were derived from around 10 ml fresh peripheral blood. Per the germline V gene, CDR1 is SEHNR and CDR2 is FQNEAQ (reference sequence). The CDR3 runs to 16 residues. V was shortened by 1 base and J by 0 bases, with 10 bases between the two germline ends. Using RNA transcripts as the source, TCR beta CDR3 regions were amplified. Researchers ran a first-round RT-PCR on the TCR CDR3 using the HTBI primer set. TCRdb reanalysed the multiplex PCR reads using MiXCR and keeps one entry per CDR3 protein. The sample lists some 650,000 distinct CDR3 sequences, around 15% seen once, with 2.5% to 4% in the top ten.

The TCR originated in a woman in her thirties or forties with Graves' ophthalmopathy. V usage is TRBV7-9 and J usage is TRBJ2-1, with a tentative D call TRBD2 (5 bases). The sequenced sample consisted of blood. CDR3: CASSLERESSYNEQFF. In DNA form, the CDR3 reads TGTGCCAGCAGCTTAGAGAGGGAGAGCTCCTACAATGAGCAGTTCTTC.